The rows below give T cell receptor beta chains drawn from one sample of a study of shared clonotypes between healthy human individuals. Assay used: immunoSEQ multiplex PCR; TCRdb lists only in-frame clones, some missing. Here the sample spans about 730,000 clones, just under 75% being singletons. The sequencing input was memory CD4+ T cells sorted from blood. The source is a woman in her twenties or thirties in good health. Both conserved end residues are part of each CDR3. The order of the fields is CDR3 length, V gene, D gene, clone size, J gene, CDR3 protein, CDR3 DNA. A D gene is named only where the DNA matches it firmly. Not all rows give a size; the values are once, few, many and, for expanded clones, a class.

18,TRBV12-5,TRBD2,.,TRBJ2-1,CASGFLGTSSGLWDEQFF,TGTGCTAGTGGTTTCCTCGGGACTAGTTCGGGACTTTGGGATGAGCAGTTCTTC
16,TRBV28,.,.,TRBJ1-2,CASRTYSGGLNYGYTF,TGTGCCAGCAGAACTTACTCCGGGGGCCTTAACTATGGCTACACCTTC
15,TRBV7-2,.,.,TRBJ1-5,CASSLGLGSNQPQHF,TGTGCCAGCAGCTTAGGGCTGGGGAGCAATCAGCCCCAGCATTTT
12,TRBV5-6,TRBD2,.,TRBJ2-1,CASSLMAGGGIF,TGTGCCAGCAGCTTAATGGCGGGAGGGGGGATCTTC
16,TRBV5-1,TRBD2,.,TRBJ2-1,CASSFRAGDINNEQFF,TGCGCCAGCAGCTTTCGAGCGGGAGACATAAACAATGAGCAGTTCTTC
15,TRBV2,TRBD1,.,TRBJ1-4,CASSGRQGHNEKLFF,TGTGCCAGCAGTGGTAGACAGGGTCATAATGAAAAACTGTTTTTT
11,TRBV28,.,few,TRBJ2-7,CASSSNWEQYF,TGTGCCAGCAGTTCGAACTGGGAGCAGTACTTC
14,TRBV6-5,.,once,TRBJ2-3,CASSYSGGGDTQYF,TGTGCCAGCAGTTACTCGGGAGGGGGAGATACGCAGTATTTT
14,TRBV7-2,TRBD2,many,TRBJ2-7,CASSLQRDTYEQYF,TGTGCCAGCAGCTTACAGCGGGATACCTACGAGCAGTACTTC
13,TRBV5-1,.,many,TRBJ1-1,CASSFGHGTEAFF,TGCGCCAGCAGCTTTGGACATGGCACTGAAGCTTTCTTT
16,TRBV19,.,.,TRBJ1-5,CASSSPGREQGQPQHF,TGTGCCAGCTCGTCACCCGGGCGGGAGCAAGGTCAGCCCCAGCATTTT
15,TRBV2,TRBD1,.,TRBJ2-1,CASGQGVGSYNEQFF,TGTGCCAGCGGTCAGGGGGTGGGCTCCTACAATGAGCAGTTCTTC
12,TRBV6-6,.,.,TRBJ2-2,CASGDRTGELFF,TGTGCCAGCGGGGACCGCACCGGGGAGCTGTTTTTT
15,TRBV7-9,TRBD2,.,TRBJ2-1,CASSFSGGPSNEQFF,TGTGCCAGCAGCTTTAGCGGGGGCCCTTCCAATGAGCAGTTCTTC
16,TRBV15,TRBD2,.,TRBJ2-1,CATSSPQREGLDEQFF,TGTGCCACCAGCAGCCCACAGCGGGAGGGCCTCGATGAGCAGTTCTTC
12,TRBV6-5,.,.,TRBJ2-3,CASKSGTDTQYF,TGTGCCAGCAAATCGGGGACAGATACGCAGTATTTT
12,TRBV28,.,.,TRBJ1-1,CASSLGDTEAFF,TGTGCCAGCAGTTTAGGGGACACTGAAGCTTTCTTT
14,TRBV5-1,TRBD2,.,TRBJ2-7,CASSPFGRKHEQYF,TGCGCCAGCAGCCCGTTCGGGAGGAAACACGAGCAGTACTTC
13,TRBV5-1,.,once,TRBJ2-2,CASSLGLTGELFF,TGCGCCAGCAGCTTGGGGCTCACCGGGGAGCTGTTTTTT
14,TRBV27,.,.,TRBJ2-5,CASSSLLGRGTQYF,TGTGCCAGCAGTTCACTTCTTGGGAGAGGGACCCAGTACTTC
18,TRBV15,.,.,TRBJ1-3,CATSRDDTGSYFGNTIYF,TGTGCCACCAGCAGAGATGATACAGGCTCCTACTTTGGAAACACCATATATTTT
15,TRBV7-8,TRBD1,.,TRBJ1-2,CASSAGTGGNYGYTF,TGTGCCAGCAGCGCGGGGACAGGGGGTAACTATGGCTACACCTTC
16,TRBV11-1,.,.,TRBJ2-7,CASSSTSRDRKYEQYF,TGTGCCAGCAGCTCCACTAGCCGGGACAGAAAATACGAGCAGTACTTC
15,TRBV7-9,TRBD1,.,TRBJ1-1,CASSLTGVSATEAFF,TGTGCCAGCAGCCTTACAGGGGTTAGTGCCACTGAAGCTTTCTTT
16,TRBV5-1,TRBD2,.,TRBJ2-3,CASSLATSGSGDTQYF,TGCGCCAGCAGCTTGGCAACTAGCGGGTCAGGAGATACGCAGTATTTT
16,TRBV7-2,TRBD1,.,TRBJ2-1,CASSLGSTGNRAEQFF,TGTGCCAGCAGCTTAGGTTCGACAGGGAATCGAGCTGAGCAGTTCTTC
14,TRBV5-4,TRBD1,.,TRBJ2-7,CASRVWDRDYEQYF,TGTGCCAGCAGAGTTTGGGACAGAGACTACGAGCAGTACTTC
19,TRBV7-9,TRBD1,.,TRBJ1-5,CASSLAPGQGAYGNQPQHF,TGTGCCAGCAGCTTAGCCCCGGGACAGGGGGCCTACGGCAATCAGCCCCAGCATTTT
15,TRBV19,.,.,TRBJ2-1,CASRFTGGSSGSQFF,TGTGCCAGTCGTTTCACAGGGGGCTCTAGCGGGAGTCAGTTCTTC
16,TRBV5-1,TRBD1,.,TRBJ2-7,CASSSPGQGFPHEQYF,TGCGCCAGCAGCTCACCGGGACAGGGGTTCCCCCACGAGCAGTACTTC
17,TRBV13,.,.,TRBJ1-1,CASSLRAPSRRDTEAFF,TGTGCCAGCAGCCTCCGGGCACCATCCCGACGGGACACTGAAGCTTTCTTT
15,TRBV5-1,.,once,TRBJ1-3,CASSFLGDPGNTIYF,TGCGCCAGCAGCTTTTTGGGGGACCCTGGAAACACCATATATTTT
16,TRBV10-2,TRBD2,few,TRBJ2-7,CASSEVRAGGSYEQYF,TGCGCCAGCAGTGAGGTACGGGCGGGAGGTTCCTACGAGCAGTACTTC
12,TRBV11-3,.,.,TRBJ2-7,CASSQPGDEQYF,TGTGCCAGCAGCCAGCCCGGGGACGAGCAGTACTTC
15,TRBV18,.,once,TRBJ1-1,CASSPSRALNTEAFF,TGTGCCAGCTCACCTTCTCGGGCGTTGAACACTGAAGCTTTCTTT
13,TRBV29-1,.,.,TRBJ1-3,CSVAAGSGNTIYF,TGCAGCGTTGCGGCAGGCTCTGGAAACACCATATATTTT
14,TRBV7-9,.,.,TRBJ1-1,CASSLTSRNTEAFF,TGTGCCAGCAGCCTGACCTCAAGGAACACTGAAGCTTTCTTT
13,TRBV21-1,.,.,TRBJ2-1,CASSKGTENEQFF,TGTGCCAGCAGCAAAGGGACGGAGAATGAGCAGTTCTTC
13,TRBV2,.,.,TRBJ2-1,CASKADGYNEQFF,TGTGCCAGCAAGGCGGACGGGTACAATGAGCAGTTCTTC
10,TRBV20-1,.,.,TRBJ2-7,CSAGDYEQYF,TGCAGTGCTGGAGATTACGAGCAGTACTTC
12,TRBV11-2,.,once,TRBJ1-1,CASSLDFTEAFF,TGTGCCAGCAGCTTAGATTTCACTGAAGCTTTCTTT
16,TRBV15,.,.,TRBJ1-2,CATSTETGLANYGYTF,TGTGCCACCAGCACAGAAACAGGGCTAGCTAACTATGGCTACACCTTC
14,TRBV28,.,.,TRBJ2-2,CASGQLPNTGELFF,TGTGCCAGCGGACAGCTTCCGAACACCGGGGAGCTGTTTTTT
13,TRBV7-6,.,.,TRBJ2-2,CASSLSGVGELFF,TGTGCCAGCAGCTTATCTGGGGTTGGGGAGCTGTTTTTT
15,TRBV25-1,TRBD2,once,TRBJ2-1,CASSEGGSSYNEQFF,TGTGCCAGCAGTGAGGGCGGGAGTTCCTACAATGAGCAGTTCTTC
14,TRBV5-1,TRBD2,.,TRBJ2-2,CASRAGGNTGELFF,TGCGCCAGCAGAGCGGGAGGAAATACCGGGGAGCTGTTTTTT
15,TRBV7-8,.,.,TRBJ2-3,CASSLVGGFTDTQYF,TGTGCCAGCAGCTTAGTCGGGGGCTTCACAGATACGCAGTATTTT
16,TRBV5-4,TRBD1,.,TRBJ2-4,CASSQGTGVAKNIQYF,TGTGCCAGCAGCCAAGGGACAGGGGTGGCCAAAAACATTCAGTACTTC